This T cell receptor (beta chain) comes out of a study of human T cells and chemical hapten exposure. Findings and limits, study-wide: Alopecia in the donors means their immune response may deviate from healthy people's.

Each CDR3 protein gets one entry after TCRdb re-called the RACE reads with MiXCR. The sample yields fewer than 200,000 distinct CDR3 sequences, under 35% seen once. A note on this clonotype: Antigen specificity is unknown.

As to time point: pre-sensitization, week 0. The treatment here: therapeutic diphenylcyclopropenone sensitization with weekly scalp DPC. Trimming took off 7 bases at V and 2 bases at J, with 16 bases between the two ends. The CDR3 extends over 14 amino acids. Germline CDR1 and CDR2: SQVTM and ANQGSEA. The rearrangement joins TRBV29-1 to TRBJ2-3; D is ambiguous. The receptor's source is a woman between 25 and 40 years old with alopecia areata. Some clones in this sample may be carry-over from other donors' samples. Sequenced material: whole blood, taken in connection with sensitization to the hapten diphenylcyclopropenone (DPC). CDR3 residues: CSAPGRLITDTQYF. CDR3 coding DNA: TGCAGCGCCCCTGGCAGGCTAATCACAGATACGCAGTATTTT.